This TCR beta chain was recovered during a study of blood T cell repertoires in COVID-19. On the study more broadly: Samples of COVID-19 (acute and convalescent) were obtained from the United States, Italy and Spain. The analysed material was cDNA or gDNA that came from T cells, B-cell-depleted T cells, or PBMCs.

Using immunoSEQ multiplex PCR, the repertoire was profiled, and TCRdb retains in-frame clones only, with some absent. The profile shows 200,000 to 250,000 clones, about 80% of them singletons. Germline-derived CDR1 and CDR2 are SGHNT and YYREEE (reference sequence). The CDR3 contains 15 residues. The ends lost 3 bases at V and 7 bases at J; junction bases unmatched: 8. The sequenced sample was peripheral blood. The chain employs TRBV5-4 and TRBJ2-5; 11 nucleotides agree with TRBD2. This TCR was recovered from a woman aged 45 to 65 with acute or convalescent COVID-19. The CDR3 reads CASSSGLAATGTQYF. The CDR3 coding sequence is TGTGCCAGCAGCTCGGGACTAGCGGCGACGGGGACCCAGTACTTC.